These 9 T cell receptor beta chains were all obtained from the same sample, sequenced in a study of CD8 T cells in ankylosing spondylitis. TCRdb reanalysed the 5' RACE reads using MiXCR and keeps one entry per CDR3 protein. The sample shows some 350,000 distinct CDR3 sequences, approximately 15% of them seen only once. The sequencing input was blood, either unsorted or a sorted T cell fraction (not recorded which). The receptor source for this set is a male donor with ankylosing spondylitis or in good health (not recorded which).

The V and J genes are TRBV12-3 or TRBV12-4 and TRBJ1-1; TRBD1 might be the D (5 bases). The CDR3 is 17 amino acids. The V end lost 4 bases, the J end lost 0 bases, and 18 bases lay between the germline ends. The CDR3 region is CASSWGSGGRLNTEAFF. In DNA, the CDR3 is TGTGCCAGCAGTTGGGGGTCCGGGGGACGGCTGAACACTGAAGCTTTCTTT.

This clonotype was seen a handful of times. This chain connects TRBV5-1 to TRBJ2-3; TRBD2 is a possible D gene (5 bases). Trimming left V 0 bases short and J 5 bases short, with 10 bases between. CDR3 size: 14 residues. Per germline, CDR1 SGHRS and CDR2 YFSETQ. The CDR3 region is CASSLEGAGDTQYF. The CDR3 bases are TGCGCCAGCAGCTTGGAGGGTGCGGGAGATACGCAGTATTTT.

This clonotype appeared a few times. The chain has TRBV5-1 and TRBJ2-7, with D possibly being TRBD1 (7 bases). With 4 bases removed from V and 0 bases from J, the gap between germline ends came to 11 bases. Germline CDR1 and CDR2: SGHRS and YFSETQ. The CDR3 runs 14 residues. The chain's CDR3 is CASSPGDSSYEQYF. The CDR3 nucleotides read TGCGCCAGCAGCCCGGGGGACAGCTCCTACGAGCAGTACTTC.

This sequence joins TRBV7-2 and TRBJ2-3; 9 positions agree with TRBD1. Losses at the gene ends were 3 bases for V and 5 bases for J; bases not matched to a gene: 6. CDR3 size: 15 residues. CDR1 is SGHTA and CDR2 is FQGNSA in the germline V gene. CDR3 protein: CASSLGQGLGDTQYF. The CDR3 region has the DNA TGTGCCAGCAGCTTGGGACAGGGCTTGGGAGATACGCAGTATTTT.

This chain uses TRBV29-1 with TRBJ2-1, with no clear D. V lost 4 bases to trimming and J lost 9 bases, with 13 bases between them. Germline CDR1 is SQVTM and CDR2 is ANQGSEA. The CDR3 consists of 12 residues. The DNA for the CDR3 is TGCAGCGTTGGCCCGAGGTTGGGTGAGCAGTTCTTC. This gives the protein CSVGPRLGEQFF.

This clonotype was observed a few times. CDR3 DNA: TGTGCCAGCAGAAAGGACAGTGATACGCAGTATTTT. Translated: CASRKDSDTQYF. The chain couples TRBV7-9 to TRBJ2-3; tentatively, D is TRBD1 (6 bases). Trimming removed 6 bases at V and 6 bases at J, with 10 bases between. The germline V gene has CDR1 SEHNR and CDR2 FQNEAQ (reference sequence). The length of the CDR3 is 12 residues.

This clonotype was counted a few times. The chain carries TRBV29-1 and TRBJ1-5; D perhaps matches TRBD1 (5 bases). Trimming left V 7 bases short and J 2 bases short, with 9 bases between. This CDR3 spans 12 amino acids. CDR1 is SQVTM and CDR2 is ANQGSEA in the germline V gene. Here the CDR3 reads CSARDGNQPQHF. CDR3 in DNA: TGCAGCGCAAGGGACGGCAATCAGCCCCAGCATTTT.

This rearrangement joins TRBV6-5 to TRBJ1-1; TRBD1 matches 9 bases. The germline V gene encodes CDR1 MNHEY and CDR2 SVGAGI. CDR3 length: 14 amino acids. The ends lost 0 bases at V and 11 bases at J; junction bases unmatched: 7. The CDR3 DNA follows: TGTGCCAGCAGTTACTCCGGGACAGGGAATGGGGCTTTCTTT. This encodes CASSYSGTGNGAFF.

This clonotype was seen at least ten times. The rearrangement links TRBV5-1 to TRBJ2-5; D unresolved. CDR3 length: 14 residues. CDR1 is SGHRS, CDR2 YFSETQ, per germline. V was pared by 0 bases and J by 2 bases, with 8 bases between. This CDR3 reads CASSLAGQQETQYF. The CDR3 nucleotides are TGCGCCAGCAGCTTGGCCGGTCAGCAAGAGACCCAGTACTTC.